This TCR beta chain comes out of a study of blood T cell repertoires in COVID-19. As for the study in general: There were acute and convalescent COVID-19 samples, and they came from the United States, Italy and Spain. The cDNA or gDNA used as material had been derived from T cells, B-cell-depleted T cells, or PBMCs.

The CDR3 sequence is 13 residues long. Germline trimming cut 0 bases from V and 4 bases from J; bases unmatched to any gene: 0. Patients from Seattle were sampled longitudinally, starting during active infection. Original analysis: Estimation of nucleated cell counts was performed using reference gene primer amplification. Sequencing used immunoSEQ multiplex PCR; TCRdb keeps in-frame clones, though not all of them. V, J and clone size derive from that table, while D and trimming were established from the DNA sequence. The sample has 200,000 to 250,000 clones, roughly four fifths seen once. Sequenced material: peripheral blood. J is TRBJ2-7 and V is TRBV5-3; TRBD1 matches at 8 bases. TRBV5-3 is reported as an ORF; its role is uncertain. The sequence was obtained from a woman of 80 years or more with COVID-19, enrolled during active disease. CDR3 sequence: CARSLDRGYEQYF. The CDR3 bases are TGTGCCAGAAGCTTGGACAGGGGGTACGAGCAGTACTTC.